The next 21 T cell receptor beta chains were all read from a single sample in a study of cytomegalovirus exposure and HLA in healthy donors. In the PCR, 60 Vbeta and 13 Jbeta primers were used. Profiled with immunoSEQ multiplex PCR; TCRdb holds only in-frame clones, not every one. The repertoire holds roughly 110,000 clones, with 79% as singletons. The sample comprised PBMCs. Source of these receptors: a woman under 30 in good health and CMV-seropositive.

The chain recombines TRBV6-1 with TRBJ2-2; 13 bases line up with TRBD2. CDR3 size: 17 residues. Germline V gives CDR1 MNHNS, CDR2 SASEGT. V lost 4 bases, J lost 4 bases, and 6 bases stayed unmatched. The CDR3: CASSGTSGSSPTGELFF. In DNA form, the CDR3 reads TGTGCCAGCAGTGGGACTAGCGGGAGTTCTCCCACCGGGGAGCTGTTTTTT.

This rearrangement joins TRBV18 to TRBJ1-2; TRBD1 agrees at 9 bases. Germline CDR1 KGHSH, CDR2 LQKENI. The V segment lost 4 bases and the J segment 7 bases; nucleotides outside the gene matches: 7. This CDR3 is 14 amino acids long. The CDR3 sequence is CASSQQGAAFGYTF. The CDR3 DNA reads as TGTGCCAGCTCACAACAGGGGGCTGCCTTTGGCTACACCTTC. Supplemented by reference TRBV18 and TRBJ1-2, the full variable domain reads NAGVMQNPRHLVRRRGQEARLRCSPMKGHSHVYWYRQLPEEGLKFMVYLQKENIIDESGMPKERFSAEFPKEGPSILRIQQVVRGDSAAYFCASSQQGAAFGYTFGSGTRLTVV.

The V call is TRBV19, the J call TRBJ1-2, with TRBD1 matching over 9 bases. J gave up 7 bases and V 5 bases, and 8 bases lay outside the gene matches. The V gene's germline CDR1 is LNHDA and CDR2 SQIVND (reference sequence). This CDR3 contains 14 residues. This chain's CDR3 is CASSDTGGAGGYTF. CDR3 sequence (DNA): TGTGCCAGTAGTGACACAGGGGGCGCTGGTGGCTACACCTTC.

This clone was counted between two and nine times. V usage is TRBV18 and J usage is TRBJ2-2; 7 bases match TRBD1. With 5 bases clipped from V and 1 base from J, the junction kept 7 bases outside the gene matches. Germline V gene lookup returns CDR1 KGHSH and CDR2 LQKENI. The CDR3 has 16 residues. In DNA form, the CDR3 reads TGTGCCAGCTCAAGGCGACAGGGAGTGAACACCGGGGAGCTGTTTTTT. This codes for CASSRRQGVNTGELFF.

The chain joins TRBV6-5 to TRBJ2-7; possible D gene TRBD1, 6 bases. The CDR3 totals 16 residues. The germline gives CDR1 MNHEY, CDR2 SVGAGI. Trimming pared 0 bases from V and 3 bases from J, leaving 15 bases between. In nucleotides, the CDR3 is TGTGCCAGCAGTTACTCTTGGGACACCACGAACTACGAGCAGTACTTC. This codes for CASSYSWDTTNYEQYF.

The chain recombines TRBV4-1 with TRBJ1-2; 9 bases map to TRBD1. The length of the CDR3 is 14 residues. V trimming: 4 bases; J trimming: 7 bases; junction bases outside the gene matches: 7. In germline, CDR1 is MGHRA, CDR2 YSYEKL. DNA of the CDR3: TGCGCCAGCAGCCCCCCGGGACAGGGAAGTGGCTACACCTTC. This translates into CASSPPGQGSGYTF.

The chain combines TRBV28 with TRBJ1-2; 9 bases are a match to TRBD1. Germline values: CDR1 MDHEN, CDR2 SYDVKM. V trimming: 5 bases; J trimming: 4 bases; junction bases outside the gene matches: 14. The CDR3 totals 17 residues. The CDR3 reads CASSVPGGQGPPYGYTF. In DNA, the CDR3 is TGTGCCAGCAGTGTTCCCGGGGGACAGGGCCCTCCCTATGGCTACACCTTC.

This rearrangement joins TRBV5-6 to TRBJ2-7; perhaps TRBD1 as D (5 bases). The germline V and J ends were trimmed by 0 bases and 1 base, with 11 bases remaining between them. This CDR3 is built from 15 residues. Germline V gene lookup returns CDR1 SGHDT and CDR2 YYEEEE. The CDR3 spells CASSLGRAGSYEQYF. The CDR3 region has the DNA TGTGCCAGCAGCTTGGGTAGGGCAGGGTCCTACGAGCAGTACTTC.

The chain recombines TRBV11-2 with TRBJ2-3; D gene ambiguous. The CDR3 totals 13 residues. V was cut by 2 bases and J by 6 bases, with 9 bases left in between. CDR1 SGHAT and CDR2 FQNNGV come from the germline V gene. DNA of the CDR3: TGTGCCAGCAGCTTATGGCAGGCCGATACGCAGTATTTT. Its translation is CASSLWQADTQYF.

The CDR3 spells CASSLEAVYQETQYF. The DNA of the CDR3 is TGTGCCAGCAGCTTAGAAGCGGTATACCAAGAGACCCAGTACTTC. The chain carries TRBV5-6 and TRBJ2-5, with a weak D call TRBD2 (5 bases). Trimming removed 2 bases at V and 0 bases at J, with 11 bases between. Per the germline V gene, CDR1 is SGHDT and CDR2 is YYEEEE. The CDR3 is 15 amino acids.

The chain carries TRBV27 and TRBJ2-7, with D hard to call. Trimming removed 2 bases from V and 0 bases from J, with 20 bases in between. The CDR3 runs 18 residues. Germline V gene sequence: CDR1 MNHEY, CDR2 SMNVEV (reference sequence). For the CDR3, the DNA is TGTGCCAGCAGTTTAGGCCCCTTCCAAGCGCAGAGCTCCTACGAGCAGTACTTC. This translates into CASSLGPFQAQSSYEQYF.

This clone was seen once. V usage is TRBV21-1 and J usage is TRBJ2-7; the table names TRBD2, a call not compared with the DNA. TRBV21-1 constitutes a pseudogene. The length of the CDR3 is 16 residues. The CDR3 region is CASSSKASGSSYEQYF. CDR3 DNA: TGTGCCAGCAGTAGTAAGGCTAGCGGGAGCTCCTACGAGCAGTACTTC.

J is TRBJ2-3 and V is TRBV19, with 7 bases identical to TRBD1. The ends lost 5 bases at V and 6 bases at J; junction bases unmatched: 8. The CDR3 contains 14 residues. Germline CDR1 and CDR2: LNHDA and SQIVND (reference sequence). The CDR3 DNA reads TGTGCCAGTAGTGTTCACAGGGGACGGGATACGCAGTATTTT. It codes for CASSVHRGRDTQYF.

This rearrangement joins TRBV7-9 to TRBJ2-7; the match to TRBD1 covers 9 bases. Germline trimming cut 6 bases from V and 0 bases from J; bases unmatched to any gene: 12. This CDR3 contains 17 residues. CDR1 is SEHNR and CDR2 is FQNEAQ in the germline V gene (reference sequence). The DNA of the CDR3 is TGTGCCAGCAGTCCCAAGCCGGGACAGGGCTTCTCCTACGAGCAGTACTTC. This sequence encodes CASSPKPGQGFSYEQYF.

This chain links TRBV6-9 with TRBJ2-5, with 7 bases matching TRBD1. This CDR3 region has 20 residues. J was trimmed by 1 base and V by 3 bases; bases with no gene match: 20. Germline V gene sequence: CDR1 MNHGY, CDR2 SVAAGI. CDR3 region: CASSYPPGCRQGPFQETQYF. The CDR3 region has the DNA TGTGCCAGCAGTTACCCGCCGGGTTGTCGACAGGGACCCTTCCAAGAGACCCAGTACTTC.

The rearrangement uses TRBV20-1 and TRBJ2-5; a possible D gene is TRBD1 (5 bases). Germline lookup yields CDR1 DFQATT and CDR2 SNEGSKA (reference sequence). V gave up 5 bases and J gave up 2 bases, with 6 bases separating them. The CDR3 has 11 residues. The CDR3 here is CSAQGQETQYF. CDR3 DNA: TGCAGTGCTCAGGGACAAGAGACCCAGTACTTC.

A single count supports this clone. The rearrangement uses TRBV6-5 and TRBJ2-1; TRBD2 might be the D (5 bases). CDR3 length: 16 amino acids. Between the trimmed V and J ends, which lost 0 bases and 8 bases, there was a span of 17 bases. Per the germline V gene, CDR1 is MNHEY and CDR2 is SVGAGI. In DNA form, the CDR3 reads TGTGCCAGCAGTTACTCGACTATGGCGAGGCGGGATGAGCAGTTCTTC. Its translation: CASSYSTMARRDEQFF.

The rearrangement uses TRBV2 and TRBJ2-6, with TRBD1 identical over 12 bases. The germline V gene encodes CDR1 SNHLY and CDR2 FYNNEI. The CDR3 totals 17 residues. The J segment lost 3 bases and the V segment lost 4 bases, leaving 4 bases of the junction unmatched. The CDR3: CASSGGTGGVGANVLTF. CDR3 coding DNA: TGTGCCAGCAGTGGAGGGACAGGGGGCGTTGGGGCCAACGTCCTGACTTTC.

The J gene is TRBJ2-5, the V gene TRBV7-8, with D maybe TRBD1 (5 bases). Matching the DNA end better, TRBJ2-7 makes the J call doubtful. CDR1 is SGHVS, CDR2 FQNEAQ, per germline. The CDR3 loop spans 13 amino acids. The CDR3 DNA follows: TGTGCCAGCAGCCCAGGGATCTCCTACGAGCAGTACTTC. This encodes CASSPGISYEQYF.

This rearrangement joins TRBV28 to TRBJ2-3; weak D call: TRBD1 (5 bases). CDR1 is MDHEN, CDR2 SYDVKM, per germline. V lost 1 base and J 3 bases, leaving 14 bases between the germline ends. The CDR3 is made up of 16 amino acids. The CDR3 reads CASSLLTVRRTDTQYF. The CDR3 DNA reads TGTGCCAGCAGTTTATTGACAGTACGGCGGACAGATACGCAGTATTTT.

The chain joins TRBV5-6 to TRBJ2-3; 13 bases align to TRBD2. The CDR3 spans 15 residues. J gave up 6 bases and V 3 bases, and 4 bases lay outside the gene matches. Germline V gene data show CDR1 as SGHDT and CDR2 as YYEEEE. This CDR3 reads CASSSGLAGYDTQYF. The DNA of the CDR3 is TGTGCCAGCAGCTCGGGACTAGCGGGATACGATACGCAGTATTTT.